One sample yielded the 17 T cell receptor beta chains listed below, sequenced in a study of graft-versus-host responses after intestinal transplantation. These receptors are not linked to any known antigen. The repertoire was sequenced with immunoSEQ multiplex PCR; TCRdb's copy has only in-frame clones and lacks some. The sample has 60,000 to 90,000 clones, 90% seen once. The source was unstimulated CD8+ T cells sorted from spleen or lymph node cells, collected before intestinal transplant. The source is a human donor who received an intestinal transplant.

The V and J genes are TRBV27 and TRBJ2-5; D may be TRBD2 (5 bases). The CDR3 runs 15 residues. Germline V gene sequence: CDR1 MNHEY, CDR2 SMNVEV (reference sequence). V was shortened by 1 base and J by 5 bases, with 14 bases between the two germline ends. DNA for the CDR3: TGTGCCAGCAGTTTATGGGCCTCGCCGGGGGAGACCCAGTACTTC. This gives the protein CASSLWASPGETQYF.

To note about this clone: This CDR3 is also generated by other DNA sequences in the sample. V usage is TRBV11-2 and J usage is TRBJ1-1; D is perhaps TRBD1 (5 bases). The CDR3 contains 14 residues. Germline lookup yields CDR1 SGHAT and CDR2 FQNNGV. V was pared by 1 base and J by 1 base, with 7 bases between. CDR3 sequence: CASSLGGGNTEAFF. CDR3 DNA sequence: TGTGCCAGCAGCTTAGGGGGGGGGAACACTGAAGCTTTCTTT.

The chain links TRBV2 to TRBJ2-2; D uncertain. V was shortened by 7 bases and J by 1 base, with 4 bases between the two germline ends. The CDR3 length is 12 residues. From germline, CDR1 is SNHLY and CDR2 FYNNEI. The CDR3: CASTGNTGELFF. The DNA of the CDR3 is TGTGCCAGCACGGGGAACACCGGGGAGCTGTTTTTT.

J is TRBJ2-3 and V is TRBV9; D is uncertain. CDR1 is SGDLS and CDR2 is YYNGEE in the germline V gene. V lost 0 bases to trimming and J lost 0 bases, with 8 bases between them. The CDR3 length is 15 residues. This CDR3 reads CASSVVSASTDTQYF. The CDR3 DNA sequence: TGTGCCAGCAGCGTAGTCAGCGCGAGCACAGATACGCAGTATTTT.

This sequence joins TRBV5-1 and TRBJ2-1; 7 bases line up with TRBD1. Germline V CDR1 and CDR2: SGHRS, YFSETQ. The CDR3 runs 14 residues. The ends lost 0 bases at V and 8 bases at J; junction bases unmatched: 5. Here the CDR3 DNA reads TGCGCCAGCAGCTTGGGTACAGGGGTTGATGAGCAGTTCTTC. It translates to CASSLGTGVDEQFF.

The chain has TRBV4-1 and TRBJ2-7, with 10 nucleotides matching TRBD1. From germline, CDR1 is MGHRA and CDR2 YSYEKL. V gave up 4 bases and J gave up 6 bases; unmatched junction bases: 12. The CDR3 is 16 amino acids. The CDR3 protein is CASSPRVGTGALEQYF. The CDR3 DNA reads as TGCGCCAGCAGCCCCCGTGTTGGGACAGGGGCCCTCGAGCAGTACTTC.

V gene TRBV5-1 combines with J gene TRBJ2-7, with D possibly TRBD1 on 7 matching bases. This CDR3 region has 15 residues. The V end lost 0 bases, the J end lost 5 bases, and 15 bases lay between the germline ends. The germline V gene has CDR1 SGHRS and CDR2 YFSETQ. CDR3 nucleotide sequence: TGCGCCAGCAGCTTGGCCCCTTTCAGGGGGGACGAGCAGTACTTC. This sequence encodes CASSLAPFRGDEQYF.

V is TRBV10-3 and J is TRBJ1-3; D is uncertain. The CDR3 extends over 17 amino acids. From germline, CDR1 is ENHRY and CDR2 SYGVKD. Trimming took 0 bases from V and 1 from J, leaving 13 bases between them. The CDR3 is CAISESIPGSSGNTIYF. CDR3 nucleotide sequence: TGTGCCATCAGTGAGTCGATCCCGGGGAGTTCTGGAAACACCATATATTTT.

The chain is built from TRBV19 and TRBJ2-5, with a possible D match to TRBD2 (6 bases). The J call is in doubt because the DNA end fits TRBJ2-7 better. Germline V gene data show CDR1 as LNHDA and CDR2 as SQIVND (reference sequence). There are 14 residues in the CDR3. The DNA of the CDR3 is TGTGCCAGTAGTATAGGGCAGGGAGGCTACGAGCAGTACTTC. As protein: CASSIGQGGYEQYF.

CDR3: CASSYSGNQETQYF. The DNA for the CDR3 is TGTGCCAGCAGTTACTCGGGCAACCAAGAGACCCAGTACTTC. The gene calls are TRBV6-5 and TRBJ2-5; D not resolved. Trimming removed 0 bases from V and 0 bases from J, with 5 bases in between. The CDR3 is made up of 14 amino acids. Germline assignment: CDR1 MNHEY and CDR2 SVGAGI.

The CDR3 DNA sequence: TGTGCCAGCAGCGCACAGGGGACTGAAAAACTGTTTTTT. This gives the protein CASSAQGTEKLFF. The V call is TRBV7-3, the J call TRBJ1-4, with 7 bases lining up with TRBD1. Looked up from germline, CDR1 is SGHTA and CDR2 is FQGTGA. The CDR3 contains 13 residues. Unmatched junction bases numbered 4, after V lost 5 bases and J lost 7 bases.

J is TRBJ2-1 and V is TRBV9, with TRBD2 matching over 11 bases. Trimming took 1 base from V and 9 from J; bases not matched to a gene: 9. The CDR3 sequence is 16 residues long. Germline V gene data show CDR1 as SGDLS and CDR2 as YYNGEE. Written as DNA, the CDR3 is TGTGCCAGCAGCGTATCGGGTAGCGGGGGGGCCGGTGAGCAGTTCTTC. Its protein product is CASSVSGSGGAGEQFF.

The rearrangement uses TRBV10-3 and TRBJ2-1, with 10 bases lining up with TRBD2. With V trimmed by 3 bases and J by 6 bases, 2 bases remained unmatched. The CDR3 covers 14 residues. Looked up from germline, CDR1 is ENHRY and CDR2 is SYGVKD. CDR3 nucleotide sequence: TGTGCCATCAGTGACCAGCGGGGGGGCAATGAGCAGTTCTTC. Translating it yields CAISDQRGGNEQFF.

The V and J genes are TRBV7-8 and TRBJ2-7; D might be TRBD2 (6 bases). Trimming stripped 4 bases from V and 2 bases from J, with 18 bases between. CDR3 length: 16 amino acids. Germline loops: CDR1 SGHVS, CDR2 FQNEAQ. The CDR3 DNA is TGTGCCAGCAGCTCCCCCCTAGCGCTGGGAACCTACGAGCAGTACTTC. Residues: CASSSPLALGTYEQYF. Complete variable domain (other parts from reference TRBV7-8 and TRBJ2-7): GAGVSQSPRYKVAKRGQDVALRCDPISGHVSLFWYQQALGQGPEFLTYFQNEAQLDKSGLPSDRFFAERPEGSVSTLKIQRTQQEDSAVYLCASSSPLALGTYEQYFGPGTRLTVT.

CDR3 sequence reads: CASSEGQRYQPQHF. In nucleotides, the CDR3 is TGTGCCAGCAGTGAAGGACAGAGGTATCAGCCCCAGCATTTT. This chain links TRBV2 with TRBJ1-5, with D perhaps TRBD1 (5 bases). Germline CDR1 reads SNHLY; CDR2 reads FYNNEI. The ends were cut back, 1 base at V and 5 bases at J, with 9 bases in the middle. CDR3 size: 14 residues.

The J gene is TRBJ2-7, the V gene TRBV5-6; D is perhaps TRBD2 (6 bases). Germline V gene lookup returns CDR1 SGHDT and CDR2 YYEEEE. Between the trimmed V and J ends, which lost 1 base and 3 bases, there was a span of 20 bases. The CDR3 has 17 residues. The CDR3 DNA follows: TGTGCCAGCAGCTTGATCGGGCCCCTCGGGGGACTCTACGAGCAGTACTTC. Its translation is CASSLIGPLGGLYEQYF.

The chain is built from TRBV7-6 and TRBJ1-4; weak D call: TRBD1 (6 bases). CDR3 length: 14 residues. V was clipped by 5 bases and J by 7 bases, with 14 bases between them. Looked up from germline, CDR1 is SGHVS and CDR2 is FNYEAQ. Here the CDR3 reads CASSGHREGEKLFF. CDR3 DNA: TGTGCCAGCAGCGGCCACAGGGAGGGTGAAAAACTGTTTTTT.